This T cell receptor beta chain was documented in a study of cytomegalovirus exposure and HLA in healthy donors. Primers for the PCR totalled 60 Vbeta and 13 Jbeta. Source study methods: Counted up in a later analysis, unique TCR beta chains came to approximately 83 million, with around 9.9 million shared. Measured with immunoSEQ multiplex PCR; TCRdb has only the in-frame clones, and not every one. Clonal size and the V and J genes are those of that table, whereas D and trimming came from the DNA. The sample yields around 120,000 clones, 60% to 85% seen once. Germline V gives CDR1 SGHNT, CDR2 YYREEE (reference sequence). The CDR3 length is 14 residues. Unmatched junction bases numbered 9, after V lost 2 bases and J lost 9 bases. Donors sampled were nominally healthy, though unrecorded immune exposures were likely.

This clonotype originated in a woman aged 40 to 49 in good health and CMV-seropositive. Input material: PBMCs. The chain has TRBV5-4 and TRBJ2-5; the match to TRBD2 covers 8 bases. CDR3 residues: CASSFTSGGRAQYF. In nucleotides, the CDR3 is TGTGCCAGCAGCTTTACTTCGGGGGGGAGGGCCCAGTACTTC. Complete variable domain (other parts from reference TRBV5-4 and TRBJ2-5): ETGVTQSPTHLIKTRGQQVTLRCSSQSGHNTVSWYQQALGQGPQFIFQYYREEENGRGNFPPRFSGLQFPNYSSELNVNALELDDSALYLCASSFTSGGRAQYFGPGTRLLVL.